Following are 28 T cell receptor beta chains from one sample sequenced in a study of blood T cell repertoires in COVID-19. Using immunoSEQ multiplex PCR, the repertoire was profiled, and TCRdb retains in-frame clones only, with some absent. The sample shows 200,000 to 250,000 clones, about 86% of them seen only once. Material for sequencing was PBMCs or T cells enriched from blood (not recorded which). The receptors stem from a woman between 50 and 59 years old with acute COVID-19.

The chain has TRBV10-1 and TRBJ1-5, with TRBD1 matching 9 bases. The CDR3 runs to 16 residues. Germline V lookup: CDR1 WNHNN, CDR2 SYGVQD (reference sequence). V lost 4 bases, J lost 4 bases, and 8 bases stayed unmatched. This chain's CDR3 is CASSVYGTGRNQPQHF. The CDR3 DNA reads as TGCGCCAGCAGTGTGTACGGGACAGGGAGAAATCAGCCCCAGCATTTT.

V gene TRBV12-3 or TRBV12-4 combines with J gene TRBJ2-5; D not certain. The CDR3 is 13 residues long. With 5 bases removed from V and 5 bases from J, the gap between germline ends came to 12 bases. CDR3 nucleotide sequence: TGTGCCAGCAGTGTAATAGCCGGGGAGACCCAGTACTTC. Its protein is CASSVIAGETQYF.

The CDR3 is CASSELAGGYEQYF. The CDR3 nucleotides are TGTGCCAGCAGCGAACTAGCGGGAGGCTACGAGCAGTACTTC. V and J are TRBV4-2 and TRBJ2-7; 12 nucleotides agree with TRBD2. The CDR3 is made up of 14 amino acids. Germline CDR1 reads LGHNA; CDR2 reads YNFKEQ. V dropped 5 bases and J dropped 3; count of bases not matched to a gene: 2.

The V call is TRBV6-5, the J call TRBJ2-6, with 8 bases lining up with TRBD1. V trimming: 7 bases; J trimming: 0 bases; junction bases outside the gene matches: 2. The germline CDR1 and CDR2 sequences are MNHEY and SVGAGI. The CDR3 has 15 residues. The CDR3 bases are TGTGCCAGCACTACAGGGGGCTCTGGGGCCAACGTCCTGACTTTC. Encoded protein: CASTTGGSGANVLTF.

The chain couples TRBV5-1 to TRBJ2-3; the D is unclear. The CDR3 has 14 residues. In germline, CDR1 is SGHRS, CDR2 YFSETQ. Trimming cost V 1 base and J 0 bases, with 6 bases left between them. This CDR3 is CASSLSSSTDTQYF. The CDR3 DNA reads TGCGCCAGCAGCTTGAGTAGTAGCACAGATACGCAGTATTTT.

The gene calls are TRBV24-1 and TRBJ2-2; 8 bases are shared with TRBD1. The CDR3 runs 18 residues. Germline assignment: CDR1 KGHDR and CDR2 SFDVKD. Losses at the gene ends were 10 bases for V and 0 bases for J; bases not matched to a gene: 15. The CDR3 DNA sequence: TGTGCCACTAACTTCCCGGGACAGGAGTCCTCGAACACCGGGGAGCTGTTTTTT. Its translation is CATNFPGQESSNTGELFF.

Here the CDR3 DNA reads TGTGCCAGCAGCATGGGGGGCCGAGAGAACACTGAAGCTTTCTTT. Encoded protein: CASSMGGRENTEAFF. The rearrangement joins TRBV5-4 to TRBJ1-1; D is possibly TRBD1 (6 bases). V lost 4 bases to trimming and J lost 1 base, with 14 bases between them. The germline gives CDR1 SGHNT, CDR2 YYREEE (reference sequence). This CDR3 is 15 amino acids long. The full variable domain, in which reference TRBV5-4 and TRBJ1-1 provide the parts outside the CDR3, is ETGVTQSPTHLIKTRGQQVTLRCSSQSGHNTVSWYQQALGQGPQFIFQYYREEENGRGNFPPRFSGLQFPNYSSELNVNALELDDSALYLCASSMGGRENTEAFFGQGTRLTVV.

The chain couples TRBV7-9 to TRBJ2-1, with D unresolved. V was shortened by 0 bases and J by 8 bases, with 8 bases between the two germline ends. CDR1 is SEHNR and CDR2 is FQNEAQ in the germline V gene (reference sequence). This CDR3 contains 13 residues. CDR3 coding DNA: TGTGCCAGCAGCTTAGCGTCGGTCGATGAGCAGTTCTTC. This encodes CASSLASVDEQFF.

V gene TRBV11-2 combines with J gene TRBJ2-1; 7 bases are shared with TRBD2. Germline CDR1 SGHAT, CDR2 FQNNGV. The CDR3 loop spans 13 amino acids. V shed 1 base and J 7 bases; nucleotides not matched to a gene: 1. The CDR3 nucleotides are TGTGCCAGCAGCTTAGGGGGAGGGAATGAGCAGTTCTTC. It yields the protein CASSLGGGNEQFF.

The CDR3 DNA sequence: TGTGCCAGCAGCTTGGCCGTGGAGACCCAGTACTTC. Protein sequence: CASSLAVETQYF. The chain couples TRBV5-5 to TRBJ2-5; D is ambiguous. Germline values: CDR1 SGHKS, CDR2 YYEKEE (reference sequence). Deletions cut 0 bases from V and 5 bases from J, with 5 bases between. This CDR3 contains 12 residues.

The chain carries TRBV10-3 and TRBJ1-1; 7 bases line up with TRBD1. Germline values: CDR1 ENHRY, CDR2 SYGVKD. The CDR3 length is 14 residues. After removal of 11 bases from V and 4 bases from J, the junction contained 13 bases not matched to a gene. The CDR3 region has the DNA TGTGCCTCCGCCTTTACAGGGGAGGTCACTGAAGCTTTCTTT. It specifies CASAFTGEVTEAFF.

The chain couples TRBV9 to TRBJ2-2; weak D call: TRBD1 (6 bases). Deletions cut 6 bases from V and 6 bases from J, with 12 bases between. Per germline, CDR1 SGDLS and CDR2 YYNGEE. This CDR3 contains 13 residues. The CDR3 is CASTLGGSGELFF. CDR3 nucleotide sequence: TGTGCCAGCACCCTAGGGGGTTCCGGGGAGCTGTTTTTT.

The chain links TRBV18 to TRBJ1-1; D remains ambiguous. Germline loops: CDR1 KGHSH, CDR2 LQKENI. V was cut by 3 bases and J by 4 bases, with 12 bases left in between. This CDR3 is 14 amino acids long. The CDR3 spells CASSPPGGGTEAFF. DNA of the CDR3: TGTGCCAGCTCACCTCCGGGTGGAGGCACTGAAGCTTTCTTT.

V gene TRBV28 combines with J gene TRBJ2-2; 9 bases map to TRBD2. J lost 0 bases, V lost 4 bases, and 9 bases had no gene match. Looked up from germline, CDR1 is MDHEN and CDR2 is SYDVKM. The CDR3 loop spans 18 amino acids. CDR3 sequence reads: CASSYLLRGGTNTGELFF. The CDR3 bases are TGTGCCAGCAGTTACCTCTTGCGGGGGGGAACGAACACCGGGGAGCTGTTTTTT.

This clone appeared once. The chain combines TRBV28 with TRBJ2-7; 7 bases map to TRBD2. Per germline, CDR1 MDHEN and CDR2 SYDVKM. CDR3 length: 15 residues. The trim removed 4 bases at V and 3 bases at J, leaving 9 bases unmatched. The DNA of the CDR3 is TGTGCCAGCAGTTCCACGGGACTAATCTTCTACGAGCAGTACTTC. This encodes CASSSTGLIFYEQYF.

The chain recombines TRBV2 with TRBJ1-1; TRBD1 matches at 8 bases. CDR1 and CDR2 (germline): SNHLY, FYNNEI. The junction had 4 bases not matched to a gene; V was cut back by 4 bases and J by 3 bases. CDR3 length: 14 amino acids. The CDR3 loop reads CASSGQGSYTEAFF. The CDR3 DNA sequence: TGTGCCAGCAGTGGACAGGGGTCGTACACTGAAGCTTTCTTT.

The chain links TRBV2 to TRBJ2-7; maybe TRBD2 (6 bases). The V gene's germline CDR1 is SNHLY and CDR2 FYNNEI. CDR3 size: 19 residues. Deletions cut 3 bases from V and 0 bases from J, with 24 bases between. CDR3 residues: CASSEGRMIRKSASYEQYF. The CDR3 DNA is TGTGCCAGCAGTGAGGGGAGGATGATCAGGAAGAGTGCCTCCTACGAGCAGTACTTC.

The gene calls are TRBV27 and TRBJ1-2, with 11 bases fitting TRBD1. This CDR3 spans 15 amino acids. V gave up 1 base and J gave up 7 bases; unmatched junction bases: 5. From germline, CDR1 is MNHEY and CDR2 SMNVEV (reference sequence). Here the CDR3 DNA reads TGTGCCAGCAGTTTATTGGGACAGGGGGTACTTGGCTACACCTTC. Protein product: CASSLLGQGVLGYTF.

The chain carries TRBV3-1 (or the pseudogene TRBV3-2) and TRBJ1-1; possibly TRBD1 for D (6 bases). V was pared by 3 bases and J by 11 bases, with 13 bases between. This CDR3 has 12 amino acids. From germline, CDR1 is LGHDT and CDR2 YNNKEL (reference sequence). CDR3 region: CASSQIQGGAFF. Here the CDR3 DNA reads TGTGCCAGCAGCCAGATACAGGGCGGTGCTTTCTTT.

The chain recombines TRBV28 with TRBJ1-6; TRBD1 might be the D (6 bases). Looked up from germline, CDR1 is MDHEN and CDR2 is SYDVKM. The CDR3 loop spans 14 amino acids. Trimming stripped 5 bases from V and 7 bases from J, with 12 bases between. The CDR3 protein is CASSLGGGNSPLHF. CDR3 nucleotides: TGTGCCAGCAGTCTAGGGGGGGGGAATTCACCCCTCCACTTT.

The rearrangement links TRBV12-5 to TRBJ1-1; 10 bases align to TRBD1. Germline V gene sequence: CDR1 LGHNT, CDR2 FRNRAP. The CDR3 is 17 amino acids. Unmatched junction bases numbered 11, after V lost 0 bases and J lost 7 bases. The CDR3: CASGLVLGQGIGGEAFF. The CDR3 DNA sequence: TGTGCTAGTGGTTTGGTACTGGGACAGGGGATAGGCGGTGAAGCTTTCTTT.

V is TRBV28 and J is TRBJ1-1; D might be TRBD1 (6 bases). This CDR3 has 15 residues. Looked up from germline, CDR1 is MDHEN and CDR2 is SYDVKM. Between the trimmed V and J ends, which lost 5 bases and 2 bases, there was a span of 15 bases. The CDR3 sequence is CASSPGGGPNTEAFF. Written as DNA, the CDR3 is TGTGCCAGCAGTCCGGGCGGGGGCCCTAACACTGAAGCTTTCTTT.

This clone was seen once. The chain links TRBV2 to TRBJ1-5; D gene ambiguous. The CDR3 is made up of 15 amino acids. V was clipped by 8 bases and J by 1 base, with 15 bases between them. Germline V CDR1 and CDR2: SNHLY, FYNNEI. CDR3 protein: CASGRREGSNQPQHF. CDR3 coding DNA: TGTGCCAGCGGGAGAAGGGAGGGAAGCAATCAGCCCCAGCATTTT.

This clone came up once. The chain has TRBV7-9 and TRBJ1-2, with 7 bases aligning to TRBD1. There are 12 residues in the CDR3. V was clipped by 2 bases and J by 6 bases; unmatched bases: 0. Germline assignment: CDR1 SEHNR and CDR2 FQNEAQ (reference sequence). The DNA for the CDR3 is TGTGCCAGCAGCTTACAGGGGGATGGCTACACCTTC. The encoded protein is CASSLQGDGYTF.

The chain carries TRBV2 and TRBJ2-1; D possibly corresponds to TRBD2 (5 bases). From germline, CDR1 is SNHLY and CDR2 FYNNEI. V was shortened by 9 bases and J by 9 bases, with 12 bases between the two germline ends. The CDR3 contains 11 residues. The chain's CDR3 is CASKEGGEQFF. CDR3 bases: TGTGCCAGTAAAGAGGGTGGTGAGCAGTTCTTC.

The CDR3 loop reads CASSPDPRTGYTYNEQFF. The DNA of the CDR3 is TGTGCCAGCAGCCCTGACCCAAGGACAGGGTACACCTACAATGAGCAGTTCTTC. This sequence joins TRBV28 and TRBJ2-1, with 8 bases fitting TRBD1. The CDR3 is 18 residues long. J lost 2 bases, V lost 6 bases, and 15 bases had no gene match. Germline V gives CDR1 MDHEN, CDR2 SYDVKM. Variable domain in full (rest from reference TRBV28 and TRBJ2-1): DVKVTQSSRYLVKRTGEKVFLECVQDMDHENMFWYRQDPGLGLRLIYFSYDVKMKEKGDIPEGYSVSREKKERFSLILESASTNQTSMYLCASSPDPRTGYTYNEQFFGPGTRLTVL.

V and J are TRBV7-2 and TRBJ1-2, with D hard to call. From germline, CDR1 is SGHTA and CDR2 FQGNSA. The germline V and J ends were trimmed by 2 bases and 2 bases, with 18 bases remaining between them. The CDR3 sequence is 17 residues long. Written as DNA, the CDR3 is TGTGCCAGCAGCTTATTCGACGACCCGCGGGGAAACTATGGCTACACCTTC. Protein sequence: CASSLFDDPRGNYGYTF. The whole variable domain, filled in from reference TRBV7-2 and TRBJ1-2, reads GAGVSQSPSNKVTEKGKDVELRCDPISGHTALYWYRQSLGQGLEFLIYFQGNSAPDKSGLPSDRFSAERTGGSVSTLTIQRTQQEDSAVYLCASSLFDDPRGNYGYTFGSGTRLTVV.

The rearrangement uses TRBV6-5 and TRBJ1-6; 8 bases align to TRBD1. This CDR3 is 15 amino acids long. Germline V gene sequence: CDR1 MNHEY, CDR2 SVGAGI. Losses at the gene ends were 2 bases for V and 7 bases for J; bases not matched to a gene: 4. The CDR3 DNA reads TGTGCCAGCAGTTACGGACAGGGATGGAATTCACCCCTCCACTTT. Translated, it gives CASSYGQGWNSPLHF.